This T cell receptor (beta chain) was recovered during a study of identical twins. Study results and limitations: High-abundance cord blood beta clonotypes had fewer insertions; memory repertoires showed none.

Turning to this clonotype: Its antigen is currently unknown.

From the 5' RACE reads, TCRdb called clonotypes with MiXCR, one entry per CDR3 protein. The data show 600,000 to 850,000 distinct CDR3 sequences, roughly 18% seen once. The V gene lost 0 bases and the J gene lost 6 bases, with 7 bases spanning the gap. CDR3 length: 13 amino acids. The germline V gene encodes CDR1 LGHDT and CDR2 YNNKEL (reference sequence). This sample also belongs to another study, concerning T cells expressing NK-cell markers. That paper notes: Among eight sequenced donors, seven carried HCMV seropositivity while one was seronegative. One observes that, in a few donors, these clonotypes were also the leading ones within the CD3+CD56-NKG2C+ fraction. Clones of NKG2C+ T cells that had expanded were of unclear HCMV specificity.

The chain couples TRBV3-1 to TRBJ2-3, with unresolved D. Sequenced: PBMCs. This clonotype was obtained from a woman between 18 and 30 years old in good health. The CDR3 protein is CASSQEARDTQYF. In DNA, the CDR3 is TGTGCCAGCAGCCAAGAGGCCCGGGATACGCAGTATTTT.